This is a list of T cell receptor beta chains from one sample in a study of shared clonotypes between healthy human individuals. Sequencing used immunoSEQ multiplex PCR; TCRdb keeps in-frame clones, though not all of them. The repertoire has fewer than 650,000 clones, less than 80% of them found once; the top ten carry 10% to 15%. Sequencing input: PBMCs. The receptors shown here come from a woman between 40 and 55 years old in good health. Some clones in this sample may be carry-over from other donors' samples. The CDR3 runs from the conserved cysteine through the conserved F or W. The D gene is left open where the match is weak. Size is omitted from some rows. Given values are once, few, many or a class for expanded clones.

j_gene,abundance,v_gene,d_gene,CDR3nt,CDR3aa
TRBJ1-5,-,TRBV7-9,-,TGTGCCAGCGGATGGGGGGACAAGGAATCAGCCCAGCATTTT,CASGWGDKESAQHF
TRBJ1-4,-,TRBV7-9,TRBD1,TGTGCCAGCAGCTCCGGGACAGGGAATGAAAAACTGTTTTTT,CASSSGTGNEKLFF
TRBJ2-5,-,TRBV6-1,-,TGTGCCAGCAGTGAATCCCTAGCCGAGACCCAGTACTTC,CASSESLAETQYF
TRBJ2-7,-,TRBV5-1,-,TGCGCCAGCAGCTTGGACAGAATATACGAGCAGTACTTC,CASSLDRIYEQYF
TRBJ1-2,once,TRBV28,-,TGTGCCAGCAGTCCGCAAGGGAGGAACTATGGCTACACCTTC,CASSPQGRNYGYTF
TRBJ1-6,-,TRBV23-1,-,TGCGCCAGCAGTCCGGAGGTTTGGGTTTCACCCCTCCACTTT,CASSPEVWVSPLHF
TRBJ2-7,many,TRBV2,-,TGTGCCAGCAGTGAGGAGGGGGTCTCCTACGAGCAGTACTTC,CASSEEGVSYEQYF
TRBJ1-1,-,TRBV29-1,-,TGCAGCGTTGTCCAGGGCCTCTACACTGAAGCTTTCTTT,CSVVQGLYTEAFF
TRBJ2-7,-,TRBV5-4,TRBD1,TGTGCCAGCAGCTTACAGGGGCGAGACGAGCAGTACTTC,CASSLQGRDEQYF
TRBJ2-7,-,TRBV6-6,TRBD2,TGTGCCAGCAGCCCAGCGAGTGGGAGACTAGCTAACGAGCAGTACTTC,CASSPASGRLANEQYF
TRBJ2-7,-,TRBV14,-,TGTGCCAGCAGCCAAGATCAGCGAGCCGAGCAGTACTTC,CASSQDQRAEQYF
TRBJ2-1,-,TRBV5-1,-,TGCGCCAGCAGCTTGGAGAGGCTCGACAATGAGCAGTTCTTC,CASSLERLDNEQFF
TRBJ2-2,-,TRBV5-1,TRBD1,TGCGCCAGCAACGGACAGGGGGCTCCGGACACCGGGGAGCTGTTTTTC,CASNGQGAPDTGELFF
TRBJ1-1,-,TRBV28,-,TGTGCCAGCAGTATCAACACTGAAGCTTTCTTT,CASSINTEAFF
TRBJ1-1,-,TRBV6-5,-,TGTGCCAGCAGTTCGTTCATGAACACTGAAGCTTTCTTT,CASSSFMNTEAFF
TRBJ1-2,-,TRBV5-1,TRBD1,TGCGCCAGTACACCCGGGACAGTTGGGGGTGGCTACACCTTC,CASTPGTVGGGYTF
TRBJ1-3,once,TRBV6-6,-,TGTGCCAGCAGTTACCTGGGCGGGGGCACCATATATTTT,CASSYLGGGTIYF
TRBJ2-5,-,TRBV28,-,TGTGCCAGCAGCATACCTATCGGGGGCGCAGAGACCCAGTACTTC,CASSIPIGGAETQYF
TRBJ2-3,-,TRBV10-3,TRBD2,TGTGCCATCAGGGGGACTAGCGGGGCCACAGATACGCAGTATTTT,CAIRGTSGATDTQYF
TRBJ2-2,-,TRBV27,-,TGTGCCAGCAGTACCGCCCCCGATCGGGCCGGGGAGCTGTTTTTT,CASSTAPDRAGELFF
TRBJ1-2,-,TRBV4-3,TRBD1,TGCGCCAGCAGCCAAGACTATTCCTTCGGGGGGACAGCATATGGCTACACCTTC,CASSQDYSFGGTAYGYTF
TRBJ1-2,few,TRBV14,TRBD1,TGTGCCAGCAGCTTTCCCGGGACAGGGATCTATGGCTACACCTTC,CASSFPGTGIYGYTF
TRBJ2-5,-,TRBV5-1,-,TGCGCCAGCAGCTTTTTAGGGGGGACGGAGACCCAGTACTTC,CASSFLGGTETQYF
TRBJ1-2,-,TRBV11-3,-,TGTGCCAGCAGCCCGGACCCCAGGTATGTCTATGGCTACACCTTC,CASSPDPRYVYGYTF
TRBJ2-5,few,TRBV10-1,TRBD2,TGCGCCAGCACTCCCATTCCGGGACTAGCGTTGAACAAGGAGACCCAGTACTTC,CASTPIPGLALNKETQYF
TRBJ1-1,-,TRBV10-3,-,TGTGCCATCAGCCCAGGAGGTACTGAAGCTTTCTTT,CAISPGGTEAFF
TRBJ1-5,-,TRBV19,-,TGTGCCAGTACACCGGTGGGGGGTTCCGCTCAGCCCCAGCATTTT,CASTPVGGSAQPQHF
TRBJ2-7,-,TRBV30,TRBD2,TGTGCCTGGAGCTTGGGGCTAGCGGGAGACTACGAGCAGTACTTC,CAWSLGLAGDYEQYF
TRBJ2-1,-,TRBV30,TRBD2,TGTGCCTGGAGAGAGCTAGCGGGAGAGTACAATGAGCAGTTCTTC,CAWRELAGEYNEQFF
TRBJ2-2,once,TRBV5-6,-,TGTGCCAGCAGCTTGGCCCCGACTGAGAACACCGGGGAGCTGTTTTTT,CASSLAPTENTGELFF
TRBJ2-7,few,TRBV6-1,TRBD1,TGTGCCAGCAGTGAACTACAGGGGACGCGTGAGCAGTACTTC,CASSELQGTREQYF
TRBJ2-6,-,TRBV9,TRBD1,TGTGCCAGCAGCGTCACAACTGCAGGGGGCTCTGGGGCCAACGTCCTGACTTTC,CASSVTTAGGSGANVLTF
TRBJ1-2,few,TRBV19,-,TGTGCCAGTAGATCTTTGATCCCCCTGACCTATGGCTACACCTTC,CASRSLIPLTYGYTF
TRBJ1-1,-,TRBV6-1,-,TGTGCCAGCAGCCGGGTCCCGGGGGACACTGAAGCTTTCTTT,CASSRVPGDTEAFF
TRBJ2-7,-,TRBV29-1,-,TGCAGCGTTGGGGCTCTTAGTTCCTACGAGCAGTACTTC,CSVGALSSYEQYF
TRBJ2-7,-,TRBV10-3,TRBD1,TGTGCCATCAGTGAGTACTCAGACAGGGTCTTGTACTTC,CAISEYSDRVLYF
TRBJ2-1,-,TRBV7-3,TRBD2,TGTGCCAGCAGCCTACGACTAGCGGGAGTGAATGAGCAGTTCTTC,CASSLRLAGVNEQFF
TRBJ2-1,-,TRBV19,TRBD2,TGTGCCAGTAGTTCGAGGACTAGCGGGAGATACAATGAGCAGTTCTTC,CASSSRTSGRYNEQFF
TRBJ2-6,few,TRBV7-2,TRBD2,TGTGCCAGCAGCTTAGGGCTAGCGGGAGCTGGGGCCAACGTCCTGACTTTC,CASSLGLAGAGANVLTF
TRBJ2-7,-,TRBV4-1,-,TGCGCCAGCAGCCAAGATTGGGGCTACGAGCAGTACTTC,CASSQDWGYEQYF
TRBJ2-7,-,TRBV27,-,TGTGCCAGCAGTTTTGGGGCGGGGTACGAGCAGTACTTC,CASSFGAGYEQYF
TRBJ2-5,-,TRBV7-3,-,-,CASSFGSGDKTQYF
TRBJ2-7,-,TRBV11-2,-,TGTGCCAGCAGCTTCCCGGGCTCGACCTACGAGCAGTACTTC,CASSFPGSTYEQYF
TRBJ2-3,-,TRBV28,-,TGTGCCAGCAGTTTTGACAGGAGGACAGATACGCAGTATTTT,CASSFDRRTDTQYF
TRBJ2-3,-,TRBV27,TRBD1,TGTGCCAGCAGGGGACAGGGACGTAGCACAGATACGCAGTATTTT,CASRGQGRSTDTQYF